This is a list of T cell receptor beta chains from one sample in a study of monozygotic twins with inflammatory bowel disease. TCRdb reprocessed the 5' RACE reads, with one entry per CDR3 protein and no DNA. The sample shows around 150,000 distinct CDR3 sequences, and 2.8% sits with its ten largest clones. Sequenced input: blood. These receptors were obtained from a human donor with ulcerative colitis or Crohn's disease, or a healthy co-twin of an affected twin (not recorded which). The CDR3 runs from the conserved cysteine through the conserved F or W.

>TRBJ2-3|TRBV19
CASSRSGAYTDTQYF
>TRBJ2-2|TRBV27
CASRLAEGDGELFF
>TRBJ1-4|TRBV11-2
CASSLKAESGVKLFF
>TRBJ2-2|TRBV5-1
CASSLFGSGSSRGELFF
>TRBJ2-2|TRBV19
CASSIRDRNTGELFF
>TRBJ1-5|TRBV27
CASSPTGVVSNQPQHF
>TRBJ2-1|TRBV4-1
CATSRRDRETNEQFF
>TRBJ2-1|TRBV2
CASSEDWNNEQFF
>TRBJ2-7|TRBV2
CASSESLWGPAYEQYF
>TRBJ1-1|TRBV7-2
CASSLVEGTEAFF
>TRBJ2-5|TRBV7-8
CASSSPRRTASQETQYF
>TRBJ2-1|TRBV7-3
CASSPLAGASNEQFF
>TRBJ2-1|TRBV6-1
CASSKGTSGIPYNEQFF
>TRBJ1-1|TRBV10-3
CAISDQYNEAFF
>TRBJ2-2|TRBV12-3/TRBV12-4
CASSPGRWRATGELFF
>TRBJ1-1|TRBV5-4
CASSFVQTASEAFF
>TRBJ2-7|TRBV6-2/TRBV6-3
CASSYSSLGVSGSLLYEQYF
>TRBJ2-2|TRBV25-1
CASSDRGRVTGELFF
>TRBJ1-4|TRBV2
CASQEQVGEKLFF
>TRBJ1-5|TRBV20-1
CGASGGGNQPQHF
>TRBJ1-5|TRBV6-6
CASVSLGGSQPQHF
>TRBJ1-1|TRBV5-1
CASSLDGRGANTEAFF
>TRBJ1-5|TRBV6-5
CASFLGPNQPQHF
>TRBJ2-7|TRBV20-1
CSANGLAGRPTYEQYF
>TRBJ2-5|TRBV29-1
CSVVRGGSAETQYF
>TRBJ1-6|TRBV12-3/TRBV12-4
CASRPGTGESSYNSPLHF
>TRBJ2-7|TRBV29-1
CSVGQARGGEQYF
>TRBJ2-7|TRBV14
CASSPRGLSYEQYF
>TRBJ2-1|TRBV14
CASSQASSYNEQFF
>TRBJ2-7|TRBV5-1
CASSRDSSTSYEQYF
>TRBJ2-3|TRBV23-1
CASGLAGGGTDTQYF
>TRBJ2-7|TRBV10-3
CAISLGLNRQYF
>TRBJ2-7|TRBV29-1
CSVSQGFTYEQYF
>TRBJ2-7|TRBV13
CASSQRQGGSEQYF
>TRBJ2-1|TRBV15
CATSREGDEQFF
>TRBJ2-7|TRBV6-5
CASSPTGVYEQYF
>TRBJ2-7|TRBV5-1
CASSDPPSYEQYF
>TRBJ2-7|TRBV5-1
CASSARLAGVSEQYF
>TRBJ2-1|TRBV14
CASSVSGDRLYSSYNEQFF
>TRBJ2-3|TRBV7-3
CASSTDRGRWDTQYF
>TRBJ2-2|TRBV7-9
CASSLGLAGANTGELFF
>TRBJ2-6|TRBV6-5
CASSGANVLTF
>TRBJ2-7|TRBV19
CASSSPGQGAYEQYF
>TRBJ2-5|TRBV12-3/TRBV12-4
CASGTIQETQYF
>TRBJ2-1|TRBV5-1
CASSSPRSSYNEQFF
>TRBJ2-7|TRBV4-1
CASSQEWRSTRREQYF
>TRBJ2-7|TRBV19
CASSPEGRGPSYEQYF
>TRBJ2-3|TRBV24-1
CASSGDSTDTQYF
>TRBJ2-1|TRBV7-3
CASSLEGGLAGHNEQFF
>TRBJ2-1|TRBV12-3/TRBV12-4
CASSLYGGTDNEQFF
>TRBJ1-1|TRBV28
CASSRGQVTNTEAFF
>TRBJ2-1|TRBV7-2
CASSPSPVSLEQFF
>TRBJ2-7|TRBV28
CASTMIFPGQGAYEQYF